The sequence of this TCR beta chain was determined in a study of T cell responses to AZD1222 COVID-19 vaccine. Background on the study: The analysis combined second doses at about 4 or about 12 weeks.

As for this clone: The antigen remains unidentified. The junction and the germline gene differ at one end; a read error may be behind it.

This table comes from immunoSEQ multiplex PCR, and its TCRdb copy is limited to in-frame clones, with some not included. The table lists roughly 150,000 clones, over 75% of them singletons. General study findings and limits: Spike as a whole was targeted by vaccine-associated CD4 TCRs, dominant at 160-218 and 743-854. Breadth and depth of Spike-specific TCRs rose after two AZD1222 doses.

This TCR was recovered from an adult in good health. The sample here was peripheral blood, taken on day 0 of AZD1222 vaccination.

CDR3 DNA: TGTGCCACCAGTGATTTTAGCGGGAGCGGAACCGGGGAGCTGCTTTTT. Protein: CATSDFSGSGTGELLF. The V call is TRBV24-1, the J call TRBJ2-2, with TRBD2 matching 9 bases. Per the germline V gene, CDR1 is KGHDR and CDR2 is SFDVKD. The CDR3 runs to 16 residues.